Below are 20 T cell receptor beta chains sequenced from a single sample in a study of blood T cell repertoires in COVID-19. The repertoire was sequenced with immunoSEQ multiplex PCR; TCRdb's copy has only in-frame clones and lacks some. Of 70,000 or so clones in the sample, 85% were seen once. Sample: peripheral blood. The receptors derive from an elderly man with acute or convalescent COVID-19.

The chain recombines TRBV5-1 with TRBJ1-4, with 8 bases lining up with TRBD1. This CDR3 contains 13 residues. V lost 5 bases to trimming and J lost 4 bases; unmatched junction nucleotides: 1. The germline V gene encodes CDR1 SGHRS and CDR2 YFSETQ. CDR3 residues: CASRGQDNEKLFF. The CDR3 DNA is TGCGCCAGCAGGGGACAGGATAATGAAAAACTGTTTTTT.

This chain joins TRBV12-3 or TRBV12-4 and TRBJ2-7; 8 bases agree with TRBD2. The V gene end was trimmed by 1 base and the J gene end by 5 bases; junction bases not matched to a gene: 1. This CDR3 has 13 amino acids. The CDR3: CASSLGTSNEQYF. The CDR3 DNA sequence: TGTGCCAGCAGTTTAGGGACTAGCAACGAGCAGTACTTC.

This chain connects TRBV5-4 to TRBJ1-4, with a tentative D call TRBD1 (6 bases). CDR3 length: 16 residues. CDR1 and CDR2 from the germline V gene are SGHNT and YYREEE (reference sequence). V lost 1 base and J lost 4, with 14 bases in between. DNA for the CDR3: TGTGCCAGCAGCTTGCTTGGGGGCGGGTTTAATGAAAAACTGTTTTTT. This sequence encodes CASSLLGGGFNEKLFF.

The chain carries TRBV4-1 and TRBJ1-1; D unclear. The CDR3 extends over 13 amino acids. Germline CDR1 and CDR2: MGHRA and YSYEKL. V lost 5 bases to trimming and J lost 1 base, with 8 bases between them. The CDR3 loop is CASSSTKNTEAFF. CDR3 coding DNA: TGCGCCAGCAGCTCCACAAAGAACACTGAAGCTTTCTTT.

V gene TRBV5-1 combines with J gene TRBJ1-5; TRBD1 is a possible D gene (6 bases). The CDR3 spans 15 residues. V was cut by 5 bases and J by 4 bases, with 16 bases left in between. CDR1 is SGHRS, CDR2 YFSETQ, per germline. The CDR3 region has the DNA TGCGCCAGCAGACTGACATGGGGACAAAATCAGCCCCAGCATTTT. Its translation is CASRLTWGQNQPQHF.

This clone has just one count. The chain has TRBV4-1 and TRBJ2-3; TRBD2 might be the D (5 bases). Germline V CDR1 and CDR2: MGHRA, YSYEKL. Trimming stripped 2 bases from V and 9 bases from J, with 6 bases between. The CDR3 loop spans 11 amino acids. In nucleotides, the CDR3 is TGCGCCAGCAGCCAAAGACTAACGCAGTATTTT. It yields the protein CASSQRLTQYF.

This chain uses TRBV19 with TRBJ2-5, with 12 bases that match TRBD2. Germline CDR1 LNHDA, CDR2 SQIVND (reference sequence). J was trimmed by 4 bases and V by 6 bases; bases with no gene match: 24. The CDR3 has 21 amino acids. DNA of the CDR3: TGTGCCAGTAGCCCCTCCGAACTCCCGGGACTAGCGGGCCCGGAGGGAGAGACCCAGTACTTC. Protein sequence: CASSPSELPGLAGPEGETQYF.

This clone was seen more than once but under ten times. The chain links TRBV6-5 to TRBJ1-1; unclear D gene. V lost 4 bases to trimming and J lost 8 bases, with 11 bases between them. From germline, CDR1 is MNHEY and CDR2 SVGAGI. This CDR3 has 12 residues. The CDR3 nucleotides are TGTGCCAGCAGTTCCGACGGGATAGAAGCTTTCTTT. Translation: CASSSDGIEAFF.

This clone was recorded only once. The chain has TRBV19 and TRBJ2-3, with TRBD2 matching over 10 bases. CDR3 length equals 15 residues. V dropped 6 bases and J dropped 5; count of bases not matched to a gene: 8. CDR1 and CDR2 from the germline V gene are LNHDA and SQIVND (reference sequence). The CDR3 reads CASREAGGPKDTQYF. CDR3 in DNA: TGTGCCAGTAGGGAAGCGGGAGGGCCGAAAGATACGCAGTATTTT.

The rearrangement uses TRBV11-3 and TRBJ1-2, with a tentative D call TRBD1 (5 bases). Trimming removed 5 bases from V and 3 bases from J, with 16 bases in between. This CDR3 spans 15 amino acids. Germline V gives CDR1 SGHNT, CDR2 YENEEA. CDR3 region: CASSPESGAYYGYTF. The CDR3 coding sequence is TGTGCCAGCAGCCCAGAGAGCGGGGCGTACTATGGCTACACCTTC. Looking up the rest from reference TRBV11-3 and TRBJ1-2 gives the full variable domain: EAGVVQSPRYKIIEKKQPVAFWCNPISGHNTLYWYLQNLGQGPELLIRYENEEAVDDSQLPKDRFSAERLKGVDSTLKIQPAELGDSAVYLCASSPESGAYYGYTFGSGTRLTVV.

V gene TRBV11-1 combines with J gene TRBJ1-5, with unresolved D. The length of the CDR3 is 13 residues. CDR1 SGHAT and CDR2 FQDESV come from the germline V gene (reference sequence). Trimming took off 2 bases at V and 5 bases at J, with 7 bases between the two ends. The CDR3 DNA reads as TGTGCCAGCAGCTTAATCCCAGATCAGCCCCAGCATTTT. Translated, it gives CASSLIPDQPQHF.

V usage is TRBV2 and J usage is TRBJ1-5; 10 bases agree with TRBD1. J gave up 2 bases and V 6 bases, and 7 bases lay outside the gene matches. CDR3 length: 16 amino acids. The germline gives CDR1 SNHLY, CDR2 FYNNEI. The CDR3: CASRGQGVIGNQPQHF. In DNA, the CDR3 is TGTGCCAGCAGAGGACAGGGGGTAATTGGCAATCAGCCCCAGCATTTT.

CDR3 protein: CASSEWLAGAEYEQYF. The CDR3 bases are TGTGCCAGCAGTGAATGGCTAGCGGGAGCAGAGTACGAGCAGTACTTC. This rearrangement joins TRBV6-1 to TRBJ2-7; TRBD2 matches at 10 bases. V dropped 2 bases and J dropped 4; count of bases not matched to a gene: 8. This CDR3 has 16 residues. The germline V gene encodes CDR1 MNHNS and CDR2 SASEGT.

This clone was seen a single time. The CDR3 reads CASSGLAGRNNEQFF. CDR3 coding DNA: TGTGCCAGTAGTGGACTAGCGGGAAGAAACAATGAGCAGTTCTTC. The gene calls are TRBV19 and TRBJ2-1; TRBD2 agrees at 12 bases. There are 15 residues in the CDR3. Germline V CDR1 and CDR2: LNHDA, SQIVND (reference sequence). V lost 5 bases and J lost 5; bases outside the gene matches: 4.

The rearrangement links TRBV9 to TRBJ2-1; 10 positions match TRBD1. The CDR3 loop spans 16 amino acids. Germline V gene lookup returns CDR1 SGDLS and CDR2 YYNGEE. Unmatched junction bases numbered 8, after V lost 4 bases and J lost 4 bases. DNA of the CDR3: TGTGCCAGCAGCACCTGGGACAGGGGCCATTACAATGAGCAGTTCTTC. It translates to CASSTWDRGHYNEQFF.

The V and J genes are TRBV7-2 and TRBJ1-2; tentative D call: TRBD1 (5 bases). This CDR3 spans 16 amino acids. Per the germline V gene, CDR1 is SGHTA and CDR2 is FQGNSA. V lost 1 base, J lost 0 bases, and 12 bases lay in between. The CDR3: CASSLGGTQANYGYTF. For the CDR3, the DNA is TGTGCCAGCAGCTTAGGGGGCACACAGGCTAACTATGGCTACACCTTC.

The chain uses TRBV4-2 and TRBJ1-2, with a tentative D call TRBD1 (6 bases). The CDR3 has 17 residues. With 3 bases removed from V and 5 bases from J, the gap between germline ends came to 22 bases. Per the germline V gene, CDR1 is LGHNA and CDR2 is YNFKEQ. CDR3 protein: CASSQTGVGGEVYGYTF. CDR3 sequence (DNA): TGTGCCAGCAGCCAGACGGGAGTAGGGGGGGAAGTTTATGGCTACACCTTC.

V and J are TRBV3-1 (or the pseudogene TRBV3-2) and TRBJ2-2; 7 nucleotides align to TRBD2. With 0 bases clipped from V and 5 bases from J, the junction kept 12 bases outside the gene matches. The length of the CDR3 is 18 residues. CDR1 is LGHDT and CDR2 is YNNKEL in the germline V gene (reference sequence). The CDR3 region is CASSQDKATGGRTGELFF. For the CDR3, the DNA is TGTGCCAGCAGCCAAGATAAGGCGACGGGGGGTCGAACCGGGGAGCTGTTTTTT.

This clone has only a few counts. The chain uses TRBV9 and TRBJ2-1, with 7 nucleotides matching TRBD1. The CDR3 runs 15 residues. The J segment lost 8 bases and the V segment lost 0 bases, leaving 8 bases of the junction unmatched. Germline lookup yields CDR1 SGDLS and CDR2 YYNGEE. The DNA of the CDR3 is TGTGCCAGCAGCGTAGGGAGACAGGGTGGTTATGAGCAGTTCTTC. Its protein product is CASSVGRQGGYEQFF. The variable domain in full, completed from reference TRBV9 and TRBJ2-1, reads DSGVTQTPKHLITATGQRVTLRCSPRSGDLSVYWYQQSLDQGLQFLIQYYNGEERAKGNILERFSAQQFPDLHSELNLSSLELGDSALYFCASSVGRQGGYEQFFGPGTRLTVL.

The sample holds one count of this clone. The J gene is TRBJ1-2, the V gene TRBV30, with D hard to call. Trimming took off 1 base at V and 7 bases at J, with 10 bases between the two ends. CDR3 length: 12 amino acids. CDR1 and CDR2 from the germline V gene are GTSNPN and SVGIG (reference sequence). The CDR3 sequence is CAWSGAVSGYTF. Written as DNA, the CDR3 is TGTGCCTGGAGTGGTGCGGTGAGTGGCTACACCTTC.